This T cell receptor (beta chain) was recorded in a study of blood T cell repertoires in COVID-19. This CDR3 spans 15 amino acids. V dropped 5 bases and J dropped 7; count of bases not matched to a gene: 7. In germline, CDR1 is MGHRA, CDR2 YSYEKL. Authors' methods: Estimation of nucleated cell counts relied on the amplification of reference gene primers. Using immunoSEQ multiplex PCR, the repertoire was profiled, and TCRdb retains in-frame clones only, with some absent. For V, J and clone size, that table is used; D and trimming come from the DNA. The table has 150,000 to 250,000 clones, around 79% seen once; the top ten hold over 5%.

The gene calls are TRBV4-1 and TRBJ1-6; TRBD1 agrees at 8 bases. This receptor was taken from a woman aged 40 to 50 with COVID-19, enrolled during active disease. The specimen was peripheral blood. The CDR3 spells CASSGLTGENSPLHF. In nucleotides, the CDR3 is TGCGCCAGCAGCGGACTGACAGGGGAGAATTCACCCCTCCACTTT.